One TCR beta chain is described in this entry. The germline V gene encodes CDR1 SGHDT and CDR2 YYEEEE. Trimming removed 1 base from V and 4 bases from J, with 3 bases in between. The CDR3 is 11 amino acids. These data are taken from a study of OX40 agonist ivuxolimab in advanced cancers. Sequencing was performed with immunoSEQ multiplex PCR; in TCRdb, only in-frame clones are kept and a portion is missing. The table has approximately 40,000 clones, approximately 88% seen once; the top ten hold over 20%. This rearrangement joins TRBV5-6 to TRBJ2-7; D is ambiguous. Sample: CD4+ or CD8+ T cells sorted from blood, taken in a trial of the OX40 agonist ivuxolimab. This receptor was taken from an adult with an advanced solid tumor such as melanoma, head and neck, liver or kidney cancer. Written as DNA, the CDR3 is TGTGCCAGCAGCTTGTTTTACGAGCAGTACTTC. It is translated as CASSLFYEQYF.